These 31 T cell receptor beta chains came from one sample sequenced in a study of OX40 agonist ivuxolimab in advanced cancers. Libraries were prepared by immunoSEQ multiplex PCR; TCRdb keeps only in-frame clonotypes and omits some of them. The table includes about 26,000 clones, 70% to 90% detected once. The sample was CD4+ or CD8+ T cells sorted from blood, taken in a trial of the OX40 agonist ivuxolimab. The receptors derive from an adult with an advanced solid tumor such as melanoma, head and neck, liver or kidney cancer.

This clone showed up just once. V usage is TRBV7-9 and J usage is TRBJ1-3; D gene ambiguous. This CDR3 has 13 residues. The V end was cut by 7 bases, the J end by 3 bases, with 10 bases between. The germline V gene encodes CDR1 SEHNR and CDR2 FQNEAQ (reference sequence). This chain's CDR3 is CASISLFGNTIYF. CDR3 sequence (DNA): TGTGCCAGCATATCCCTATTTGGAAACACCATATATTTT.

This chain joins TRBV6-5 and TRBJ2-1; D call uncertain. The CDR3 is made up of 14 amino acids. Trimming took 7 bases from V and 6 from J, leaving 16 bases between them. The germline CDR1 and CDR2 sequences are MNHEY and SVGAGI. This CDR3 is CASNPVDESNEQFF. CDR3 DNA: TGTGCCAGCAACCCCGTGGATGAGTCCAATGAGCAGTTCTTC.

The V and J genes are TRBV5-5 and TRBJ2-1; the D is unclear. CDR1 SGHKS and CDR2 YYEKEE come from the germline V gene (reference sequence). This CDR3 contains 12 residues. V was shortened by 2 bases and J by 13 bases, with 13 bases between the two germline ends. The CDR3 sequence: CASSFVGDYQFF. CDR3 nucleotides: TGTGCCAGCAGCTTCGTTGGAGATTACCAGTTCTTC.

For the CDR3, the DNA is TGCAGCGTTGGGGACATGGCCGTTGGTTACGAGCAGTACTTC. Its translation is CSVGDMAVGYEQYF. The rearrangement uses TRBV29-1 and TRBJ2-7; possible D gene TRBD1, 6 bases. The V and J ends lost 4 bases and 4 bases respectively, with 17 bases between them. The CDR3 extends over 14 amino acids. Germline-derived CDR1 and CDR2 are SQVTM and ANQGSEA.

This clone has a handful of counts. V gene TRBV19 combines with J gene TRBJ2-3, with TRBD1 identical over 10 bases. This CDR3 has 15 residues. The V segment lost 5 bases and the J segment 3 bases; nucleotides outside the gene matches: 5. Per the germline V gene, CDR1 is LNHDA and CDR2 is SQIVND (reference sequence). CDR3 bases: TGTGCCAGTAGTGTCAGACAGGGGGCTACAGATACGCAGTATTTT. Translated: CASSVRQGATDTQYF.

The chain has TRBV19 and TRBJ2-2; D possibly corresponds to TRBD1 (5 bases). V was trimmed by 5 bases and J by 6 bases, leaving 7 bases between them. Germline CDR1 reads LNHDA; CDR2 reads SQIVND (reference sequence). The CDR3 loop spans 12 amino acids. CDR3 sequence (DNA): TGTGCCAGTAGTCAGGGCGCCGGGGAGCTGTTTTTT. The encoded protein is CASSQGAGELFF.

This chain links TRBV11-2 with TRBJ1-1; no reliable D call. Germline V gene sequence: CDR1 SGHAT, CDR2 FQNNGV. The CDR3 runs to 14 residues. The V and J ends lost 7 bases and 0 bases respectively, with 12 bases between them. In DNA, the CDR3 is TGTGCCAGCACCCCGTGGGCTATGAACACTGAAGCTTTCTTT. It codes for CASTPWAMNTEAFF.

This clone has just one count. J is TRBJ2-1 and V is TRBV19, with a tentative D call TRBD1 (6 bases). This CDR3 region has 12 residues. V shed 3 bases and J shed 11 bases, with 11 bases lying between them. Looked up from germline, CDR1 is LNHDA and CDR2 is SQIVND (reference sequence). The CDR3 spells CASSIGDTKQFF. The DNA of the CDR3 is TGTGCCAGTAGTATCGGGGACACTAAGCAGTTCTTC.

The chain has TRBV4-2 and TRBJ1-4, with D possibly TRBD1 on 5 matching bases. The CDR3 runs to 15 residues. Trimming left V 0 bases short and J 8 bases short, with 13 bases between. Per the germline V gene, CDR1 is LGHNA and CDR2 is YNFKEQ. The CDR3 region is CASSQEGVRREKLFF. CDR3 DNA sequence: TGTGCCAGCAGCCAAGAAGGGGTGCGTAGAGAAAAACTGTTTTTT.

The chain joins TRBV25-1 to TRBJ2-7; D uncertain. Germline assignment: CDR1 MGHDK and CDR2 SYGVNS. This CDR3 contains 15 residues. V was cut by 2 bases and J by 4 bases, with 15 bases left in between. The CDR3 loop is CASSEDSQLGYEQYF. CDR3 nucleotides: TGTGCCAGCAGTGAAGATTCCCAGCTGGGTTACGAGCAGTACTTC.

This chain connects TRBV7-9 to TRBJ2-7, with 7 bases matching TRBD1. Germline CDR1 reads SEHNR; CDR2 reads FQNEAQ (reference sequence). The CDR3 sequence is 15 residues long. V trimming: 4 bases; J trimming: 2 bases; junction bases outside the gene matches: 8. The CDR3 bases are TGTGCCAGCAGCTCCGCCGACAGGGCAGCCTACGAGCAGTACTTC. Amino acid sequence: CASSSADRAAYEQYF.

This clone was detected only once. The rearrangement links TRBV7-1 to TRBJ2-3; possible D gene TRBD1, 6 bases. TRBV7-1 is identified as an open reading frame with a role that is uncertain. CDR3 size: 16 residues. V lost 4 bases to trimming and J lost 0 bases, with 14 bases between them. The CDR3: CASSFGTTPSTDTQYF. In nucleotides, the CDR3 is TGTGCCAGCAGCTTCGGGACAACTCCTAGCACAGATACGCAGTATTTT.

The rearrangement uses TRBV21-1 and TRBJ2-1; the tabulated D call, TRBD1, remains unverified against the DNA. TRBV21-1 is recorded as a pseudogene. This CDR3 has 15 amino acids. For the CDR3, the DNA is TGTGCCAGCAGCAGGGGACAGGGGGCCTACAATGAGCAGTTCTTC. Translation: CASSRGQGAYNEQFF.

This clone was found once. At the DNA level, this CDR3 is encoded by other sequences in the same sample as well. This rearrangement joins TRBV7-9 to TRBJ2-7; D is ambiguous. This CDR3 spans 12 amino acids. Germline V lookup: CDR1 SEHNR, CDR2 FQNEAQ (reference sequence). The V end lost 1 base, the J end lost 0 bases, and 1 base lay between the germline ends. The CDR3 sequence: CASSLGSYEQYF. In DNA form, the CDR3 reads TGTGCCAGCAGCTTAGGCTCCTACGAGCAGTACTTC.

By sample fraction, this clone is large. The chain links TRBV5-6 to TRBJ2-7; D might be TRBD2 (5 bases). CDR3 length equals 14 residues. Germline assignment: CDR1 SGHDT and CDR2 YYEEEE. The V end was cut by 7 bases, the J end by 3 bases, with 17 bases between. The CDR3, as DNA: TGTGCCAGCTTTCCCCAGGACGGAGGCTACGAGCAGTACTTC. Residues: CASFPQDGGYEQYF. Full variable domain (missing parts from reference TRBV5-6 and TRBJ2-7): DAGVTQSPTHLIKTRGQQVTLRCSPKSGHDTVSWYQQALGQGPQFIFQYYEEEERQRGNFPDRFSGHQFPNYSSELNVNALLLGDSALYLCASFPQDGGYEQYFGPGTRLTVT.

The genes are TRBV4-1 and TRBJ1-1, with D tentatively TRBD1 (5 bases). The V gene's germline CDR1 is MGHRA and CDR2 YSYEKL. V lost 2 bases, J lost 4 bases, and 14 bases lay in between. This CDR3 is built from 15 residues. CDR3 amino acids: CASSQRLGAGTEAFF. As DNA, the CDR3 is TGCGCCAGCAGCCAACGCCTAGGGGCGGGCACTGAAGCTTTCTTT.

This clone was observed a few times. The genes are TRBV19 and TRBJ1-5; 7 bases line up with TRBD1. This CDR3 has 15 residues. Germline CDR1 and CDR2: LNHDA and SQIVND (reference sequence). Losses at the gene ends were 3 bases for V and 5 bases for J; bases not matched to a gene: 7. CDR3 sequence (DNA): TGTGCCAGTAGTATCGGTCGGACAGGATATCAGCCCCAGCATTTT. This gives the protein CASSIGRTGYQPQHF.

The chain recombines TRBV11-3 with TRBJ1-4, with a tentative D call TRBD1 (6 bases). There are 18 residues in the CDR3. V lost 1 base to trimming and J lost 8 bases, with 23 bases between them. Germline V gives CDR1 SGHNT, CDR2 YENEEA. CDR3 in amino acids: CASSLVWAGAFPPEKLFF. The CDR3 DNA reads TGTGCCAGCAGCTTAGTTTGGGCAGGGGCTTTCCCCCCGGAAAAACTGTTTTTT.

The CDR3 nucleotides are TGTGCCAGCAGCCTCGTCGGGGGGATCTCCTACAATGAGCAGTTCTTC. Translating gives CASSLVGGISYNEQFF. This chain joins TRBV28 and TRBJ2-1; 7 nucleotides agree with TRBD2. This CDR3 contains 16 residues. Germline V lookup: CDR1 MDHEN, CDR2 SYDVKM. V dropped 6 bases and J dropped 0; count of bases not matched to a gene: 8.

The J gene is TRBJ1-1, the V gene TRBV5-4; D gene unclear. The CDR3 is made up of 17 amino acids. Trimming left V 3 bases short and J 0 bases short, with 18 bases between. The germline V gene encodes CDR1 SGHNT and CDR2 YYREEE (reference sequence). The CDR3 protein is CASSSGLVGFMNTEAFF. CDR3 nucleotides: TGTGCCAGCAGCTCCGGGCTGGTTGGGTTCATGAACACTGAAGCTTTCTTT.

This chain uses TRBV28 with TRBJ2-1; maybe TRBD1 (6 bases). V lost 7 bases and J lost 2, with 12 bases in between. Germline V gene data show CDR1 as MDHEN and CDR2 as SYDVKM. This CDR3 spans 14 amino acids. DNA for the CDR3: TGTGCCAGCACCTCCGGGACACCCTACAATGAGCAGTTCTTC. It encodes CASTSGTPYNEQFF.

The chain uses TRBV6-5 and TRBJ2-2, with D perhaps assigned TRBD1 or TRBD2 (5 bases each). V gave up 3 bases and J gave up 8 bases, with 10 bases separating them. Germline V CDR1 and CDR2: MNHEY, SVGAGI. This CDR3 has 13 residues. CDR3 nucleotides: TGTGCCAGCAGTTATGGGACCAAGGGGGAGCTGTTTTTT. Protein: CASSYGTKGELFF.

The chain uses TRBV7-6 and TRBJ1-5; D is unresolved. The CDR3 is 14 residues long. V gave up 1 base and J gave up 5 bases, with 9 bases separating them. Germline V CDR1 and CDR2: SGHVS, FNYEAQ. This chain's CDR3 is CASSLGGGYQPQHF. In DNA form, the CDR3 reads TGTGCCAGCAGCTTAGGTGGAGGGTATCAGCCCCAGCATTTT.

The chain's CDR3 is CASGFGRGANVLTF. As DNA, the CDR3 is TGTGCCAGTGGGTTCGGGCGTGGGGCCAACGTCCTGACTTTC. The gene calls are TRBV19 and TRBJ2-6; D is uncertain. Germline V lookup: CDR1 LNHDA, CDR2 SQIVND (reference sequence). V lost 8 bases and J 3 bases, leaving 11 bases between the germline ends. CDR3 size: 14 residues.

V and J are TRBV5-6 and TRBJ2-7; 8 bases agree with TRBD1. J gave up 5 bases and V 5 bases, and 12 bases lay outside the gene matches. Germline CDR1 reads SGHDT; CDR2 reads YYEEEE. The CDR3 is made up of 15 amino acids. The CDR3 nucleotides are TGTGCCAGCAGTTTCTCAACAGGGGGTCGCCACGAGCAGTACTTC. Protein sequence: CASSFSTGGRHEQYF.

The chain joins TRBV6-1 to TRBJ2-7; TRBD1 matches at 9 bases. V shed 3 bases and J 4 bases; nucleotides not matched to a gene: 4. Per the germline V gene, CDR1 is MNHNS and CDR2 is SASEGT. The CDR3 is 14 amino acids. CDR3 in DNA: TGTGCCAGCAGTGATCGGGACAGGGTGTACGAGCAGTACTTC. This codes for CASSDRDRVYEQYF.

The V gene is TRBV4-1, the J gene TRBJ2-1; D remains unclear. The CDR3 spans 14 residues. Germline V gene lookup returns CDR1 MGHRA and CDR2 YSYEKL. V dropped 1 base and J dropped 3 bases, with 7 bases sitting between them. CDR3 region: CASSQGQFYNEQFF. In nucleotides, the CDR3 is TGCGCCAGCAGCCAAGGCCAGTTCTACAATGAGCAGTTCTTC.

The chain joins TRBV29-1 to TRBJ2-2, with D perhaps TRBD1 or TRBD2 (5 bases each). CDR1 and CDR2 (germline): SQVTM, ANQGSEA. This CDR3 has 13 residues. Trimming took 3 bases from V and 5 from J, leaving 10 bases between them. CDR3 sequence reads: CSVDAGRTGELFF. The CDR3, as DNA: TGCAGCGTTGATGCAGGGAGAACCGGGGAGCTGTTTTTT.

This clone was detected once. V usage is TRBV7-9 and J usage is TRBJ2-7; D is possibly TRBD1 (5 bases). CDR1 is SEHNR, CDR2 FQNEAQ, per germline (reference sequence). V lost 6 bases and J lost 5, with 14 bases in between. The CDR3 contains 13 residues. The CDR3 sequence: CASRPTSGNEQYF. CDR3 nucleotides: TGTGCCAGCAGACCTACATCAGGGAACGAGCAGTACTTC.

CDR3 region: CASSYSNTGELFF. In DNA, the CDR3 is TGTGCCAGCAGTTACTCGAACACCGGGGAGCTGTTTTTT. The chain links TRBV27 to TRBJ2-2; no clear D gene. Germline lookup yields CDR1 MNHEY and CDR2 SMNVEV (reference sequence). Trimming removed 4 bases at V and 0 bases at J, with 3 bases between. This CDR3 region has 13 residues.

The chain is built from TRBV5-6 and TRBJ2-1; D unresolved. This CDR3 is 15 amino acids long. In germline, CDR1 is SGHDT, CDR2 YYEEEE. Trimming shortened V by 2 bases and J by 3 bases, and 12 bases separated the two germline ends. The CDR3 nucleotides are TGTGCCAGCAGCTTAATTAAAGACGGCTACAATGAGCAGTTCTTC. It encodes CASSLIKDGYNEQFF.